This T cell receptor beta chain was observed in a study of T cells expressing NK-cell markers. Study summary: With respect to HCMV, seven of the eight sequenced donors were seropositive, and one was seronegative.

The CDR3 loop spans 14 amino acids. CDR1 SQVTM and CDR2 ANQGSEA come from the germline V gene. TCRdb reprocessed the 5' RACE reads and stores each CDR3 protein as one record, lacking DNA. Here the sample table reports some 450,000 distinct CDR3 sequences. The V and J genes are TRBV29-1 and TRBJ2-2; TCRdb selects TRBD1, and the lack of DNA leaves this call unchecked. The sample taken for sequencing was blood T cells: a sorted CD56 or NKG2C T cell subset, CD4+ or CD8+ T cells, or bulk PBMC T cells (not recorded which). This receptor was obtained from a woman between 18 and 70 years old in good health. The CDR3 sequence is CSVRGAVKTGELFF.